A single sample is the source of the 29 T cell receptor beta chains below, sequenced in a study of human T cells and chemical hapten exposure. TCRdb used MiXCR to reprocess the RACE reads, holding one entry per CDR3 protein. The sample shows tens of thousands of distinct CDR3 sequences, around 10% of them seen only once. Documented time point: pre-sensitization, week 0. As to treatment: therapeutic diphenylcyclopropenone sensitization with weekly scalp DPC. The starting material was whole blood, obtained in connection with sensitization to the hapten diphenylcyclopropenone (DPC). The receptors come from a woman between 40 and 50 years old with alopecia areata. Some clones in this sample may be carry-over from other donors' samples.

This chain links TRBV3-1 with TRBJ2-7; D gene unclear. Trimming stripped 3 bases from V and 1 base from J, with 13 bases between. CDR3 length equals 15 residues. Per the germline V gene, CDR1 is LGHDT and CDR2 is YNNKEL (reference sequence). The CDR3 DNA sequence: TGTGCCAGCAGCCACGGCTTCCTAAGGTCCTACGAGCAGTACTTC. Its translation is CASSHGFLRSYEQYF.

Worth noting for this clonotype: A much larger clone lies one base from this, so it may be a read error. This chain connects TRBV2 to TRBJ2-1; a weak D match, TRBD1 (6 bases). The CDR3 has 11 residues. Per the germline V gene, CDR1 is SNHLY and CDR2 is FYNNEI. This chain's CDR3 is CASSGGPGRIF. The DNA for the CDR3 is TGTGCCAGCAGTGGGGGGCCAGGGCGGATCTTC.

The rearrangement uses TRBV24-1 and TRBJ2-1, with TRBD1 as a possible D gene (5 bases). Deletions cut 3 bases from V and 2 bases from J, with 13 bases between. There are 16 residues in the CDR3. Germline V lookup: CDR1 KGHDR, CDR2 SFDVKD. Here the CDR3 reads CATSDASRVPYNEQFF. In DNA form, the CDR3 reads TGTGCCACCAGTGATGCAAGCAGGGTGCCCTACAATGAGCAGTTCTTC.

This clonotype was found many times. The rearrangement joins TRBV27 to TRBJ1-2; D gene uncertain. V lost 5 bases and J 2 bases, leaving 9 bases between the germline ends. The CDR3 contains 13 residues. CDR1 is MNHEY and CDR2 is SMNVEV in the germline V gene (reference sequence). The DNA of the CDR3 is TGTGCCAGCAGTATGGGCAGCAACTATGGCTACACCTTC. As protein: CASSMGSNYGYTF.

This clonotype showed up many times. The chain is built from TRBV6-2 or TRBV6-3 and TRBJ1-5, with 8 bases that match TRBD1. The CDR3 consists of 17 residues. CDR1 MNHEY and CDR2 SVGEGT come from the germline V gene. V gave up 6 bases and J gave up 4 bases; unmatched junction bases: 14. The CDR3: CASSLNVGTGSNQPQHF. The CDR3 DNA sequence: TGTGCCAGCAGCCTCAATGTTGGGACAGGCTCGAATCAGCCCCAGCATTTT.

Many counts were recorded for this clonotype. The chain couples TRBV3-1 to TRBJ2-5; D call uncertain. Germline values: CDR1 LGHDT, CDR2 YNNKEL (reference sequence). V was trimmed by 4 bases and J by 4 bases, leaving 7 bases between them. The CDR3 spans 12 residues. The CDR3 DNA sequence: TGTGCCAGCAGCCGACTTCTAGAGACCCAGTACTTC. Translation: CASSRLLETQYF.

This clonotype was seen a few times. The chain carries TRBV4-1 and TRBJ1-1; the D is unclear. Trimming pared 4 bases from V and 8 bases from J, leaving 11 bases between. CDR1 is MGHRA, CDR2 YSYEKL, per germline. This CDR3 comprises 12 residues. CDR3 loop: CASSLPSAEAFF. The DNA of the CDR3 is TGCGCCAGCAGCCTGCCGAGTGCAGAAGCTTTCTTT.

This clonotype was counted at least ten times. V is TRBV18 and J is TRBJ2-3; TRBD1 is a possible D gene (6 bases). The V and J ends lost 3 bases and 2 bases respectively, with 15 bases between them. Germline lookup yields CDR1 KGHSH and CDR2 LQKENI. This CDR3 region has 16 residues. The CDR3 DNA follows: TGTGCCAGCTCACCCTACTCGGACAGCTACACAGATACGCAGTATTTT. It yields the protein CASSPYSDSYTDTQYF.

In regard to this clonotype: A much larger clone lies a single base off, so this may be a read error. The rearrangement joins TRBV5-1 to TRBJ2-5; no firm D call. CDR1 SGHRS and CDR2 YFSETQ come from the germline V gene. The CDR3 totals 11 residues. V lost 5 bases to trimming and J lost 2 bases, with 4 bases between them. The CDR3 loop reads CASSHQETQYF. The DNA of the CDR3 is TGCGCCAGCAGTCATCAAGAGACCCAGTACTTC.

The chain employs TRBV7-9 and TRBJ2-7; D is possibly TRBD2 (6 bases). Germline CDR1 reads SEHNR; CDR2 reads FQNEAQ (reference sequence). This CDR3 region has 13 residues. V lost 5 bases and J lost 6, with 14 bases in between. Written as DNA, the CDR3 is TGTGCCAGCAGCCATTCACGGGGAGGCGAGCAGTACTTC. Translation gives CASSHSRGGEQYF.

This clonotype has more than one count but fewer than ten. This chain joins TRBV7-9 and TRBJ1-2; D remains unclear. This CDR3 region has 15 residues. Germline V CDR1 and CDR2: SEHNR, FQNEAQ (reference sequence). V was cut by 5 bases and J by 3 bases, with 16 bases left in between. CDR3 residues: CASSLTPTKDYGYTF. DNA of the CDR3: TGTGCCAGCAGCCTAACCCCGACGAAGGACTATGGCTACACCTTC.

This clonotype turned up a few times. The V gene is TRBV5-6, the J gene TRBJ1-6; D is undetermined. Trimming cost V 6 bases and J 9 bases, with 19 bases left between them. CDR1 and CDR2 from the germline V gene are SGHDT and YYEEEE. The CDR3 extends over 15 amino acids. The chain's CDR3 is CASTLRGGEASPLHF. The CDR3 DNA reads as TGTGCCAGCACCCTTCGGGGAGGCGAGGCTTCACCCCTCCACTTT. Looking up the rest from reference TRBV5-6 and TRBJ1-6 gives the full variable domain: DAGVTQSPTHLIKTRGQQVTLRCSPKSGHDTVSWYQQALGQGPQFIFQYYEEEERQRGNFPDRFSGHQFPNYSSELNVNALLLGDSALYLCASTLRGGEASPLHFGNGTRLTVT.

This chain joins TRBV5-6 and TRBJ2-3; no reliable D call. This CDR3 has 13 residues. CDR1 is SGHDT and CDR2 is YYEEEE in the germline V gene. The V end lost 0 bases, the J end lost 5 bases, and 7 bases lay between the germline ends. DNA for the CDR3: TGTGCCAGCAGCTTGGCCCCAGGAGATACGCAGTATTTT. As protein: CASSLAPGDTQYF.

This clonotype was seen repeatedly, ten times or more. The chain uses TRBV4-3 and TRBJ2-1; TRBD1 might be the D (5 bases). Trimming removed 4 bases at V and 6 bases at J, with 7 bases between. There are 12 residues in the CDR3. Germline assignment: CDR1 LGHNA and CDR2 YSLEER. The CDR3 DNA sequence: TGCGCCAGCAGCCGAGACAGCAATGAGCAGTTCTTC. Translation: CASSRDSNEQFF.

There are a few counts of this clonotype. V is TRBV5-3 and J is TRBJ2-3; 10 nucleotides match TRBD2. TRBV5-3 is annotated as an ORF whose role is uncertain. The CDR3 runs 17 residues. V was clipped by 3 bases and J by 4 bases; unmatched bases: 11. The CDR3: CARSCPRLAGRADTQYF. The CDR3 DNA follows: TGTGCCAGAAGCTGCCCCCGACTAGCGGGCCGGGCAGATACGCAGTATTTT.

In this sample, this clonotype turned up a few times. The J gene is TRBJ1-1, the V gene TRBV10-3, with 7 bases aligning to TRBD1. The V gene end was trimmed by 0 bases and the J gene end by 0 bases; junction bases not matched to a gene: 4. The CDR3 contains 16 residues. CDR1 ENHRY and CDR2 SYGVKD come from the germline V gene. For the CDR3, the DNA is TGTGCCATCAGTGAGTCCGGGACAGCGATGAACACTGAAGCTTTCTTT. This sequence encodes CAISESGTAMNTEAFF.

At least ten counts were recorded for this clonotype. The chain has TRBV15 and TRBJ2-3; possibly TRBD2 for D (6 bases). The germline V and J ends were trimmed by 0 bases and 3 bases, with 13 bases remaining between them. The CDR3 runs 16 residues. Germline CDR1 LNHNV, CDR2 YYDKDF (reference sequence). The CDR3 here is CATSRDTILATDTQYF. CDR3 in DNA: TGTGCCACCAGCAGAGATACGATCCTAGCGACAGATACGCAGTATTTT.

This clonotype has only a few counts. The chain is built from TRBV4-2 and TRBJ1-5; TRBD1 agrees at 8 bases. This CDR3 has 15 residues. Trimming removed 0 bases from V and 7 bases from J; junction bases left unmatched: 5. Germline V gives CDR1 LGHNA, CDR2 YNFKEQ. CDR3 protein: CASSQEQGGGQPQHF. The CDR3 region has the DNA TGTGCCAGCAGCCAAGAACAGGGGGGCGGGCAGCCCCAGCATTTT.

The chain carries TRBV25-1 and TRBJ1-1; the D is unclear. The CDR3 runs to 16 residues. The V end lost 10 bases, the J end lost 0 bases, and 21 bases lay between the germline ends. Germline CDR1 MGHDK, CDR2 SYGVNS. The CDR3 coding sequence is TGTGCCATCCCGAGTTCGCCCACCGACTTGAACACTGAAGCTTTCTTT. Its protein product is CAIPSSPTDLNTEAFF.

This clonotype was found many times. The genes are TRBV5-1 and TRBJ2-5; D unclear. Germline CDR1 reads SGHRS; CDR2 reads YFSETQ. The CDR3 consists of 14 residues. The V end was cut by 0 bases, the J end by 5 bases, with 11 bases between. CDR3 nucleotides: TGCGCCAGCAGCTTGGGAAGCGCGAGGGAGACCCAGTACTTC. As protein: CASSLGSARETQYF.

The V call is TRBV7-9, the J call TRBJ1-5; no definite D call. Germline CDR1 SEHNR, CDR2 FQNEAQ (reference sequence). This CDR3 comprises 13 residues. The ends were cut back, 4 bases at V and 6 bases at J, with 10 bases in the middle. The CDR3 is CASSSEGFQPQHF. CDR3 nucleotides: TGTGCCAGCAGCTCCGAGGGATTTCAGCCCCAGCATTTT.

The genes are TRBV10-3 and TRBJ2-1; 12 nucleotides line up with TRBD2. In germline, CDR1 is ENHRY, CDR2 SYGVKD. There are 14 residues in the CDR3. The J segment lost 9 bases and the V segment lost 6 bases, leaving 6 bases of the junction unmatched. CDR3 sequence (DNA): TGTGCCATCAGATCTAGCGGGGGGGCCGGTGAGCAGTTCTTC. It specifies CAIRSSGGAGEQFF.

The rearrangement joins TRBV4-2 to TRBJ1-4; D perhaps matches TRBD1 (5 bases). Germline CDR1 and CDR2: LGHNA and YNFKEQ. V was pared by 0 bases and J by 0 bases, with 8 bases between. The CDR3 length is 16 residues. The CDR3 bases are TGTGCCAGCAGCCAAGAATCGGGGGCAACTAATGAAAAACTGTTTTTT. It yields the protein CASSQESGATNEKLFF.

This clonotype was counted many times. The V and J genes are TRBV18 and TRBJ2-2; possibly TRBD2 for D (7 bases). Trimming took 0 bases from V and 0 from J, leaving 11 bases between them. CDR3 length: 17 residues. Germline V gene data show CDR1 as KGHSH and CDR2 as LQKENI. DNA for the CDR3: TGTGCCAGCTCACCACCCGCGGGGGCGCCGAACACCGGGGAGCTGTTTTTT. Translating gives CASSPPAGAPNTGELFF.

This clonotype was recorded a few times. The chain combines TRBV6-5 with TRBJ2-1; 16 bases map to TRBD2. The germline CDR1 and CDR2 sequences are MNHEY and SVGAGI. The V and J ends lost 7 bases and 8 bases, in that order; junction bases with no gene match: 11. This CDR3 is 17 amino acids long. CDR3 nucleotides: TGTGCCAGCACCGACGGGACTAGCGGGGGGGCCGGTGATGAGCAGTTCTTC. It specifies CASTDGTSGGAGDEQFF.

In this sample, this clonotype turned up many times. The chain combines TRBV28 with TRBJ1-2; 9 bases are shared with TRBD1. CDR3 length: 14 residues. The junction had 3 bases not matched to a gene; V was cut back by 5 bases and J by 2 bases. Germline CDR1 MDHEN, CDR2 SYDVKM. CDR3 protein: CASSHRGRNYGYTF. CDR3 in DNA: TGTGCCAGCAGTCACAGGGGGCGCAACTATGGCTACACCTTC.

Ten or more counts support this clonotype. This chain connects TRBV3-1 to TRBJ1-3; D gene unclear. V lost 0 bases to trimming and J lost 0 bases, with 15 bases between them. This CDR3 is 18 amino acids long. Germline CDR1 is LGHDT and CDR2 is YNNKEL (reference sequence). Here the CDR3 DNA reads TGTGCCAGCAGCCAAGATAGAGTCCCCTCGGGCTCTGGAAACACCATATATTTT. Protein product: CASSQDRVPSGSGNTIYF.

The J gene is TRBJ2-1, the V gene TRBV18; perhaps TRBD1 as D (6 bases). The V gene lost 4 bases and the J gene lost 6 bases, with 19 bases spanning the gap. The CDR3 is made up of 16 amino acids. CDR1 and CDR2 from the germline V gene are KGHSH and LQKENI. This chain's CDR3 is CASSRNNPSQGNEQFF. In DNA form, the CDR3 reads TGTGCCAGCTCACGGAACAACCCCTCACAGGGCAATGAGCAGTTCTTC.

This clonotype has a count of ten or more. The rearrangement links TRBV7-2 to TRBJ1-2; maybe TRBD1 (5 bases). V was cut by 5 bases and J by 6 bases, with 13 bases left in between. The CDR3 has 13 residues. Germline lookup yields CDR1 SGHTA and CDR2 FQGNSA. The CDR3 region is CASSGRQPNGYTF. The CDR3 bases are TGTGCCAGCAGCGGGAGACAGCCGAATGGCTACACCTTC.